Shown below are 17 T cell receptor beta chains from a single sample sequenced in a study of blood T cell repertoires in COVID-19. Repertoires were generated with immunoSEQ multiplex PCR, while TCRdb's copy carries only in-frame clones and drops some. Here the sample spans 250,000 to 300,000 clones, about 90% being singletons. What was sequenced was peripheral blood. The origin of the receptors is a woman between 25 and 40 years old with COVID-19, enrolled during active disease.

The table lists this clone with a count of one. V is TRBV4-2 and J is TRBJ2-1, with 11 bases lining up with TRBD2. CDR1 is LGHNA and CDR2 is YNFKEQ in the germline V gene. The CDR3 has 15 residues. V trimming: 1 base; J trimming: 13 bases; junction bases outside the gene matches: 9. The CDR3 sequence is CASSQGGSGGAEQFF. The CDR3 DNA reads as TGTGCCAGCAGCCAAGGAGGTAGCGGGGGGGCTGAACAGTTCTTC.

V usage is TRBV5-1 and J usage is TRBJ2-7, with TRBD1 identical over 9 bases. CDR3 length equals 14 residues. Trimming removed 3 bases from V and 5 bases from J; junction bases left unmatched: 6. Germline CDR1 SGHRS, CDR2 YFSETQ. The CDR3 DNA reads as TGCGCCAGCAGCTCGACAGGGGGTTCGGACGAGCAGTACTTC. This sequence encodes CASSSTGGSDEQYF.

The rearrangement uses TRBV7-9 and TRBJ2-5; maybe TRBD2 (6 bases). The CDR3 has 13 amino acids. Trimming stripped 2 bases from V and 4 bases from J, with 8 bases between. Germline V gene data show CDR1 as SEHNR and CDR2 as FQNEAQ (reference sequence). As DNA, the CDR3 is TGTGCCAGCAGCTTAAGACTAGGAGAGACCCAGTACTTC. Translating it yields CASSLRLGETQYF.

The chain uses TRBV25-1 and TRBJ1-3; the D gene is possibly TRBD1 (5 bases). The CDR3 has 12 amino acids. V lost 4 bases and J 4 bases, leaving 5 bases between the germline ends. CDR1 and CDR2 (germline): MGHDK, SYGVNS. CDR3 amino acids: CASSGQGNTIYF. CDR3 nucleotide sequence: TGTGCCAGCAGTGGACAGGGAAACACCATATATTTT.

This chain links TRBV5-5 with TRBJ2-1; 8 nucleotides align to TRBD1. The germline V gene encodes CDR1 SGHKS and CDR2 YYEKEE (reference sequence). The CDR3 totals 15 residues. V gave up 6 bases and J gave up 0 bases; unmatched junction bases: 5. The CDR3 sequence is CASIKTGGSYNEQFF. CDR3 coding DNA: TGTGCCAGCATTAAAACAGGGGGCTCCTACAATGAGCAGTTCTTC.

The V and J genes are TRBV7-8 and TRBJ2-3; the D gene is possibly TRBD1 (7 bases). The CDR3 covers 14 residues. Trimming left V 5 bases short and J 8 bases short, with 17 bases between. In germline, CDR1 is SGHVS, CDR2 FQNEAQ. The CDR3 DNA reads TGTGCCAGCAGCCTAAACAGGGGAGGCGGTACGCAGTATTTT. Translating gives CASSLNRGGGTQYF.

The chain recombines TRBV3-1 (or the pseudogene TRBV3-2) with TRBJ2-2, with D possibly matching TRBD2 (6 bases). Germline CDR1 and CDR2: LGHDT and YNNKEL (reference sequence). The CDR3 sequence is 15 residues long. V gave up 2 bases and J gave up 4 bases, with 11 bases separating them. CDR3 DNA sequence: TGTGCCAGCAGCCAATCCCTAGCGAGCACCGGGGAGCTGTTTTTT. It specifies CASSQSLASTGELFF.

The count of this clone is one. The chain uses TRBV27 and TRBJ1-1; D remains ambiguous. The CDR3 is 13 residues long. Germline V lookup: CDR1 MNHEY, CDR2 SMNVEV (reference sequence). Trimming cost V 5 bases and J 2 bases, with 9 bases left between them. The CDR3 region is CASSHPGNTEAFF. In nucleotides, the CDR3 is TGTGCCAGCAGTCATCCGGGTAACACTGAAGCTTTCTTT.

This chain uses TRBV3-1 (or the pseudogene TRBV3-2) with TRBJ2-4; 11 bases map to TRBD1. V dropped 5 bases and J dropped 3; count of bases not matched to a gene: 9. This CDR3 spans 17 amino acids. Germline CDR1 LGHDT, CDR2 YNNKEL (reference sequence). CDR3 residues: CASSWDRGFGVKNIQYF. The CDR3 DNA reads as TGTGCCAGCAGCTGGGACAGGGGGTTTGGGGTCAAAAACATTCAGTACTTC.

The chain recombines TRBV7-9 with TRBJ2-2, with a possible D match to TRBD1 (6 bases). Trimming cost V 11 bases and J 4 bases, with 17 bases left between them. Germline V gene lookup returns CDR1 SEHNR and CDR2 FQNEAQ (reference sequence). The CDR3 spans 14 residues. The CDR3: CAARNVGATGELFF. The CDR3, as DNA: TGTGCCGCCAGAAACGTGGGGGCCACCGGGGAGCTGTTTTTT.

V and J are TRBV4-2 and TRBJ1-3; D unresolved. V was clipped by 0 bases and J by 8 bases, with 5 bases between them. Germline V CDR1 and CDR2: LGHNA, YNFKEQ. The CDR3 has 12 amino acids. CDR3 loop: CASSQEVDTIYF. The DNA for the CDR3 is TGTGCCAGCAGCCAAGAGGTAGACACCATATATTTT.

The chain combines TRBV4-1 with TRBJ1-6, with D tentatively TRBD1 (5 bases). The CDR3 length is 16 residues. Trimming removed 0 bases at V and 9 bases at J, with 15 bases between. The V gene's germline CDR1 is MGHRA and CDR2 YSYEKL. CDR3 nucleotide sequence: TGCGCCAGCAGCCAAGAAGTTCTGGGGACTGGTTCACCCCTCCACTTT. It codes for CASSQEVLGTGSPLHF.

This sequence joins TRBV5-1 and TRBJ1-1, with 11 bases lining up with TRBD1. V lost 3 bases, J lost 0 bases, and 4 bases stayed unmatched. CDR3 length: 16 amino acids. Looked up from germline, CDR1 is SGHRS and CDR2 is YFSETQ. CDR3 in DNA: TGCGCCAGCAGCTCCGGGACAGGGGGGATGAACACTGAAGCTTTCTTT. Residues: CASSSGTGGMNTEAFF.

The CDR3 region has the DNA TGTGCCAGCAGTTTGGGGACTCCTGCCGGGCATTCACCCCTCCACTTT. It codes for CASSLGTPAGHSPLHF. V and J are TRBV28 and TRBJ1-6, with D possibly TRBD1 on 5 matching bases. The germline V gene has CDR1 MDHEN and CDR2 SYDVKM. The ends were cut back, 3 bases at V and 8 bases at J, with 17 bases in the middle. This CDR3 is 16 amino acids long.

The CDR3 DNA reads as TGTGCCAGCAGTGTAGGCCCGACAGGACATTATAGCAATCAGCCCCAGCATTTT. It is translated as CASSVGPTGHYSNQPQHF. This chain uses TRBV6-1 with TRBJ1-5, with TRBD1 as a possible D gene (6 bases). In germline, CDR1 is MNHNS, CDR2 SASEGT. The CDR3 is made up of 18 amino acids. The germline V and J ends were trimmed by 4 bases and 0 bases, with 19 bases remaining between them.

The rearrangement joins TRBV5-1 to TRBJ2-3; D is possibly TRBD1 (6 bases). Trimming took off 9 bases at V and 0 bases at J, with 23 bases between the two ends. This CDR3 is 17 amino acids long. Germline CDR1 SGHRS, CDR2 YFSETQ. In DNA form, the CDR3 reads TGCGCCATTTCCCAAGCCTCTCGGGACACTAGCACAGATACGCAGTATTTT. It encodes CAISQASRDTSTDTQYF.

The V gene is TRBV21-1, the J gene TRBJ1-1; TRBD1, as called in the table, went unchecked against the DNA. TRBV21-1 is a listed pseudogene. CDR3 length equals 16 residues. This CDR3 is CASSTRQGMRGTEAFF. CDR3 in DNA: TGTGCCAGCAGCACCCGACAGGGGATGAGGGGAACTGAAGCTTTCTTT.